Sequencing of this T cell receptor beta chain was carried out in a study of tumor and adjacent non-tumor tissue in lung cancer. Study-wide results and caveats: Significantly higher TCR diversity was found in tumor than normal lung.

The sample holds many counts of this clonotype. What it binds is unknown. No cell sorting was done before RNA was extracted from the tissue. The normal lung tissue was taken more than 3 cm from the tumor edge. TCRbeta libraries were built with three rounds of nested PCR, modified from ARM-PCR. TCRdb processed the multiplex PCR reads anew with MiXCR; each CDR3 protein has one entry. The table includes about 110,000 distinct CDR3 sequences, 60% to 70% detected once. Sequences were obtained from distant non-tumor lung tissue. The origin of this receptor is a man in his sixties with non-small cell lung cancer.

CDR3 DNA sequence: TGTGCCAGCAGTTTAGCAGGGGGGGCCTACAATGAGCAGTTCTTC. It yields the protein CASSLAGGAYNEQFF. The chain is built from TRBV12-3 or TRBV12-4 and TRBJ2-1; possibly TRBD2 for D (7 bases). V lost 0 bases to trimming and J lost 2 bases, with 8 bases between them. This CDR3 is built from 15 residues.